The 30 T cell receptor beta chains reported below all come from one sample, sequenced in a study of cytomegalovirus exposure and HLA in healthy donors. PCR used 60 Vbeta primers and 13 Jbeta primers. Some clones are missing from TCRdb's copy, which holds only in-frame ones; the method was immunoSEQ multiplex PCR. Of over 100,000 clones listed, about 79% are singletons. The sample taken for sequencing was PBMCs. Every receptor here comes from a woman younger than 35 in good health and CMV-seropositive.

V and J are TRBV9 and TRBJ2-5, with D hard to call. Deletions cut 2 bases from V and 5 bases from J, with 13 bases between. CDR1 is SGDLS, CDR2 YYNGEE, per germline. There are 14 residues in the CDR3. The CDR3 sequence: CASSVYPRSETQYF. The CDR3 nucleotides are TGTGCCAGCAGCGTTTATCCGCGTTCGGAGACCCAGTACTTC.

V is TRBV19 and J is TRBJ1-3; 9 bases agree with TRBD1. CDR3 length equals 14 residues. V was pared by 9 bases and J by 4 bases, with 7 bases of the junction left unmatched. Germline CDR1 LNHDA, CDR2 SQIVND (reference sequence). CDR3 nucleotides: TGTGCCAGCGAACCGGACAGGGGAGGAAACACCATATATTTT. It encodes CASEPDRGGNTIYF.

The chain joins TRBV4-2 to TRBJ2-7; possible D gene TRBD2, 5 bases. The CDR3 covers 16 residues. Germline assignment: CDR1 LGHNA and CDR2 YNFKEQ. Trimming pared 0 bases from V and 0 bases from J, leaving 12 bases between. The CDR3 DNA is TGTGCCAGCAGCCAAGATAGAGGGCTATACTCCTACGAGCAGTACTTC. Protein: CASSQDRGLYSYEQYF.

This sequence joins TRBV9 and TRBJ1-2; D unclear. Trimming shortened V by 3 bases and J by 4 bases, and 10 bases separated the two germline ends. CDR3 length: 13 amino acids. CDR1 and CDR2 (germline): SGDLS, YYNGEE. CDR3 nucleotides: TGTGCCAGCAGCGGAGGGAATGGCTATGGCTACACCTTC. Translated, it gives CASSGGNGYGYTF.

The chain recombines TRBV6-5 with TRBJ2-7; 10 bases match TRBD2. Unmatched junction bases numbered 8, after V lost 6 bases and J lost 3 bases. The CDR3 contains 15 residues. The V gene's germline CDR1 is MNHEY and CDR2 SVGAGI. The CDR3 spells CASRPVAGGSYEQYF. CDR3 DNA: TGTGCCAGCAGACCTGTAGCGGGAGGTAGCTACGAGCAGTACTTC.

The CDR3 nucleotides are TGTGCCAGCAGCCAAGTGTGGGCAGCACAATCTGGGGCCAACGTCCTGACTTTC. Its translation: CASSQVWAAQSGANVLTF. V and J are TRBV14 and TRBJ2-6, with D hard to call. The germline V gene has CDR1 SGHDN and CDR2 FVKESK. V was clipped by 1 base and J by 1 base, with 14 bases between them. This CDR3 is built from 18 residues.

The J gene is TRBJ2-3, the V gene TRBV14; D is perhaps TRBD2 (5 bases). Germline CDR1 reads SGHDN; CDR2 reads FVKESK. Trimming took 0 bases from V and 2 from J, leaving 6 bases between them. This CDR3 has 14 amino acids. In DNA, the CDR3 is TGTGCCAGCAGCCAAGACCTAGCCACAGATACGCAGTATTTT. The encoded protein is CASSQDLATDTQYF. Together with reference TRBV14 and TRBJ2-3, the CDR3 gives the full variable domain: EAGVTQFPSHSVIEKGQTVTLRCDPISGHDNLYWYRRVMGKEIKFLLHFVKESKQDESGMPNNRFLAERTGGTYSTLKVQPAELEDSGVYFCASSQDLATDTQYFGPGTRLTVL.

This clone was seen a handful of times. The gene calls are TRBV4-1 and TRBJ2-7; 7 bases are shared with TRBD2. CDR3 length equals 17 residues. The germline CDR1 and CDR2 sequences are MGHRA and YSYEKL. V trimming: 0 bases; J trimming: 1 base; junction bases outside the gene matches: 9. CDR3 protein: CASSQERRASGSYEQYF. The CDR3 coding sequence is TGCGCCAGCAGCCAAGAAAGGCGGGCTAGCGGATCCTACGAGCAGTACTTC.

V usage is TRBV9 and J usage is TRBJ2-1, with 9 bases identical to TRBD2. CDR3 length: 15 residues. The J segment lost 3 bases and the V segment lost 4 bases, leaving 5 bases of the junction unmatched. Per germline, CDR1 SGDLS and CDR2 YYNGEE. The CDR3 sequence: CASSSSGSSYNEQFF. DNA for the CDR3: TGTGCCAGCAGCAGTAGCGGGAGTAGCTACAATGAGCAGTTCTTC. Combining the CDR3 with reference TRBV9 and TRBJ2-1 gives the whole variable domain DSGVTQTPKHLITATGQRVTLRCSPRSGDLSVYWYQQSLDQGLQFLIQYYNGEERAKGNILERFSAQQFPDLHSELNLSSLELGDSALYFCASSSSGSSYNEQFFGPGTRLTVL.

The DNA for the CDR3 is TGTGCCAGCAGTGCAGGGGACAGGGGAAGAGAAGATACGCAGTATTTT. Translating gives CASSAGDRGREDTQYF. The V call is TRBV2, the J call TRBJ2-3, with TRBD1 matching over 10 bases. J was trimmed by 5 bases and V by 4 bases; bases with no gene match: 9. Germline values: CDR1 SNHLY, CDR2 FYNNEI. CDR3 size: 16 residues. The variable domain in full, completed from reference TRBV2 and TRBJ2-3, reads EPEVTQTPSHQVTQMGQEVILRCVPISNHLYFYWYRQILGQKVEFLVSFYNNEISEKSEIFDDQFSVERPDGSNFTLKIRSTKLEDSAMYFCASSAGDRGREDTQYFGPGTRLTVL.

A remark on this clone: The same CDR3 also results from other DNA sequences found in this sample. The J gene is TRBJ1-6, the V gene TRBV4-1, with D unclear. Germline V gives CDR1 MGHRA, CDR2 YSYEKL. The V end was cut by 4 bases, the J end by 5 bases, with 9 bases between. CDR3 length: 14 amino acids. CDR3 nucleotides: TGCGCCAGCAGCCTCGGGTCTAATAATTCACCCCTCCACTTT. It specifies CASSLGSNNSPLHF.

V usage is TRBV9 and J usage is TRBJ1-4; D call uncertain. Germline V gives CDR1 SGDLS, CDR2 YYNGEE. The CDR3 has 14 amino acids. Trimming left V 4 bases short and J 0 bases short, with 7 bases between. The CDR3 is CASSYTTTNEKLFF. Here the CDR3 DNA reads TGTGCCAGCAGCTACACTACAACTAATGAAAAACTGTTTTTT.

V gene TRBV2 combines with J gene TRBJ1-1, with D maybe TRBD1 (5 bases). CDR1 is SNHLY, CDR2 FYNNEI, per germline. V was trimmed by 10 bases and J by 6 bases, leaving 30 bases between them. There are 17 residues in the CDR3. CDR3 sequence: CANKHPGYVLLIAEAFF. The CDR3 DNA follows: TGTGCCAATAAACACCCAGGGTACGTTTTATTAATCGCTGAAGCTTTCTTT.

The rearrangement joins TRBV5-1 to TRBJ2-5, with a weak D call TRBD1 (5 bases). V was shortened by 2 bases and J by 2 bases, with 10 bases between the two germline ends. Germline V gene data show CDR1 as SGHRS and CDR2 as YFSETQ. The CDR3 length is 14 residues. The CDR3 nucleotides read TGCGCCAGCAGCTTAGCGACAGTACAAGAGACCCAGTACTTC. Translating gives CASSLATVQETQYF.

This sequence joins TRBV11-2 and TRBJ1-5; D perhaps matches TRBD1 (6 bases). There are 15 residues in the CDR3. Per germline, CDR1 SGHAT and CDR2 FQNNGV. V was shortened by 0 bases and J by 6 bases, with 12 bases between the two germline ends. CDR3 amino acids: CASSLEAGGGQPQHF. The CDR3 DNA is TGTGCCAGCAGCTTAGAGGCGGGGGGCGGTCAGCCCCAGCATTTT. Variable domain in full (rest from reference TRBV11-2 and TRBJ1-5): EAGVAQSPRYKIIEKRQSVAFWCNPISGHATLYWYQQILGQGPKLLIQFQNNGVVDDSQLPKDRFSAERLKGVDSTLKIQPAKLEDSAVYLCASSLEAGGGQPQHFGDGTRLSIL.

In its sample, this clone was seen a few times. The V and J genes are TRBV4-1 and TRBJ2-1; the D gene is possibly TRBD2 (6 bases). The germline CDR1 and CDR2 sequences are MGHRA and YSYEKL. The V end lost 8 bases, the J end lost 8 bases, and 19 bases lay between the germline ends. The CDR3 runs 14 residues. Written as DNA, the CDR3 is TGCGCCAGCTCCCTAGTTGGAGGGGTCGATGAGCAGTTCTTC. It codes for CASSLVGGVDEQFF.

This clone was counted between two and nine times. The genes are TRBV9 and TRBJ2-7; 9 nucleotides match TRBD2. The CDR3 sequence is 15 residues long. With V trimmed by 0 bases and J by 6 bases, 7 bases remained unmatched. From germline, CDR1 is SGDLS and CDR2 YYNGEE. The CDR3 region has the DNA TGTGCCAGCAGCGTAGATCGCGGGAGGGCGTTCGAGCAGTACTTC. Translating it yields CASSVDRGRAFEQYF.

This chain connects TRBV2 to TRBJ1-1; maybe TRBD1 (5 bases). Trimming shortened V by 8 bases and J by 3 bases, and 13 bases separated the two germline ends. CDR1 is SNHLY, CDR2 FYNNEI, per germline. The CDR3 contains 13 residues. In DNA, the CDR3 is TGTGCCAGCCGACAGTATAGGGACACTGAAGCTTTCTTT. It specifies CASRQYRDTEAFF. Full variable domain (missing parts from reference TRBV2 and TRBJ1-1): EPEVTQTPSHQVTQMGQEVILRCVPISNHLYFYWYRQILGQKVEFLVSFYNNEISEKSEIFDDQFSVERPDGSNFTLKIRSTKLEDSAMYFCASRQYRDTEAFFGQGTRLTVV.

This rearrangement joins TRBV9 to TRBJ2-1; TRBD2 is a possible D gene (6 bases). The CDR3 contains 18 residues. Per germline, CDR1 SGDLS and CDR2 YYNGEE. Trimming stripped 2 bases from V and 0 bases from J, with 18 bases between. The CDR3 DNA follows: TGTGCCAGCAGCGTCGGGCCCAGCGGAGGGAGCTCCTACAATGAGCAGTTCTTC. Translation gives CASSVGPSGGSSYNEQFF.

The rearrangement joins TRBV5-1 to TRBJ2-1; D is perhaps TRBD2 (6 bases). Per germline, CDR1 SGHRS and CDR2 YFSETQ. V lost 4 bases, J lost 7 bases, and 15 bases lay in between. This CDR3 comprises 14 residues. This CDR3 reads CASSLRNGRNEQFF. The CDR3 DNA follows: TGCGCCAGCAGCCTGCGAAACGGGAGAAATGAGCAGTTCTTC.

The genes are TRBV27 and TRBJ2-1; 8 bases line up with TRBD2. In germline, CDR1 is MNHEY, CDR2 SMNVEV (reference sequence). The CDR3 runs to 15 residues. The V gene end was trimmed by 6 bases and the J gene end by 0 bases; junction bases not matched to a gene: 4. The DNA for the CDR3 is TGTGCCAGCAGCGTACTAGCGGACTCCTACAATGAGCAGTTCTTC. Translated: CASSVLADSYNEQFF.

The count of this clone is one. The CDR3 coding sequence is TGTGCCAGCAGCTTTACGGGAGAGAACAATGAGCAGTTCTTC. It codes for CASSFTGENNEQFF. The chain recombines TRBV11-2 with TRBJ2-1, with D maybe TRBD2 (6 bases). The CDR3 totals 14 residues. V was pared by 3 bases and J by 5 bases, with 11 bases between. Germline V gene lookup returns CDR1 SGHAT and CDR2 FQNNGV.

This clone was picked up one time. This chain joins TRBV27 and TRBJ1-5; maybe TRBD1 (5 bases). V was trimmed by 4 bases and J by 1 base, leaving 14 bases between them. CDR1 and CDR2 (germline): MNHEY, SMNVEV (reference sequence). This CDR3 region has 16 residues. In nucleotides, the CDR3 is TGTGCCAGCAGTTATCCCGGGACTAGGAGCAATCAGCCCCAGCATTTT. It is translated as CASSYPGTRSNQPQHF.

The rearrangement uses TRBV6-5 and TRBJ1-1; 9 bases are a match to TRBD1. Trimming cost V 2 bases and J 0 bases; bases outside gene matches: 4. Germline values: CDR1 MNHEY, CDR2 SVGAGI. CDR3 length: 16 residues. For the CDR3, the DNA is TGTGCCAGCAGTTACGGGGGACAGGGCCTGAACACTGAAGCTTTCTTT. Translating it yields CASSYGGQGLNTEAFF.

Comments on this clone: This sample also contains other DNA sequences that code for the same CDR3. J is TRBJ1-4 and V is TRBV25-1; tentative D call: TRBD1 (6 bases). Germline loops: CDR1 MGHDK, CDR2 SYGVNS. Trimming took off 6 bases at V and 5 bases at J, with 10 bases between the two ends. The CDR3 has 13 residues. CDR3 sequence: CASRGQINEKLFF. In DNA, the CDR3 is TGTGCCAGCAGAGGACAGATAAATGAAAAACTGTTTTTT.

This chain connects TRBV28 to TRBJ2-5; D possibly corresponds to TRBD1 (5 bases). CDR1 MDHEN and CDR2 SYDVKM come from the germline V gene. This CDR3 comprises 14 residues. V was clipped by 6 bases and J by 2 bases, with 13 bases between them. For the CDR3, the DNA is TGTGCCAGCAGAGACAGCACCCGGCAAGAGACCCAGTACTTC. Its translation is CASRDSTRQETQYF.

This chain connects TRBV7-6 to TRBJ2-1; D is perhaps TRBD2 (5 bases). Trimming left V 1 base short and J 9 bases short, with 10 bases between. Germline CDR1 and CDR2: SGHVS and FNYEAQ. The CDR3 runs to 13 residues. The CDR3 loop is CASSLGQSGEQFF. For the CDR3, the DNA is TGTGCCAGCAGCTTAGGCCAGAGCGGTGAGCAGTTCTTC.

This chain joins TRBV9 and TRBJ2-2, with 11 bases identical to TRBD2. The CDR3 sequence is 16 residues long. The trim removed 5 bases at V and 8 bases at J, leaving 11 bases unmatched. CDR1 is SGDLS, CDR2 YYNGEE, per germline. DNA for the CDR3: TGTGCCAGCAGAGGACTAGCGGGCGCCCTCCGAGGGGAGCTGTTTTTT. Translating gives CASRGLAGALRGELFF. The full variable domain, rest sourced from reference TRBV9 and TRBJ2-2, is DSGVTQTPKHLITATGQRVTLRCSPRSGDLSVYWYQQSLDQGLQFLIQYYNGEERAKGNILERFSAQQFPDLHSELNLSSLELGDSALYFCASRGLAGALRGELFFGEGSRLTVL.

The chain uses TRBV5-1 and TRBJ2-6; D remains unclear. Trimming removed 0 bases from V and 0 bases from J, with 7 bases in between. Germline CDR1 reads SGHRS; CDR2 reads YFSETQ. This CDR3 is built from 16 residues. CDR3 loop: CASSLATGSGANVLTF. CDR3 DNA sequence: TGCGCCAGCAGCTTGGCCACGGGCTCTGGGGCCAACGTCCTGACTTTC.

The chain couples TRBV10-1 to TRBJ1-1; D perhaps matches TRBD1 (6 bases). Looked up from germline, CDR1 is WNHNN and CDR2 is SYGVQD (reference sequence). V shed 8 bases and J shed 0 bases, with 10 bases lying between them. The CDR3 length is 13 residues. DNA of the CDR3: TGCGCCAGCTCGGACAGAATGAACACTGAAGCTTTCTTT. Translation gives CASSDRMNTEAFF.